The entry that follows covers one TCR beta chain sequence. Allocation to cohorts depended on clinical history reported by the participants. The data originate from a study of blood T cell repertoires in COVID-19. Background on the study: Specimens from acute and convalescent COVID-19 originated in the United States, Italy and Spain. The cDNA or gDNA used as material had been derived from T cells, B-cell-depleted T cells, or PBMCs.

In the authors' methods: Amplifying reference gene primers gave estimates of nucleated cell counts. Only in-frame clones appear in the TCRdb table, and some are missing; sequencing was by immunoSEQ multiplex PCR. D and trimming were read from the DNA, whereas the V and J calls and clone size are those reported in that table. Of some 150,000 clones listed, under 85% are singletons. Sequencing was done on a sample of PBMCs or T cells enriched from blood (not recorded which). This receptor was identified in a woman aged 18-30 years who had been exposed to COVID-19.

The CDR3 region is CASSTPGLPSYNEQFF. In DNA form, the CDR3 reads TGTGCCAGTAGTACCCCGGGACTCCCTTCCTACAATGAGCAGTTCTTC. The gene calls are TRBV19 and TRBJ2-1; possibly TRBD2 for D (6 bases). The CDR3 has 16 amino acids. Trimming stripped 4 bases from V and 1 base from J, with 14 bases between. The V gene's germline CDR1 is LNHDA and CDR2 SQIVND (reference sequence). Looking up the rest from reference TRBV19 and TRBJ2-1 gives the full variable domain: DGGITQSPKYLFRKEGQNVTLSCEQNLNHDAMYWYRQDPGQGLRLIYYSQIVNDFQKGDIAEGYSVSREKKESFPLTVTSAQKNPTAFYLCASSTPGLPSYNEQFFGPGTRLTVL.